Below, one T cell receptor beta chain is given with its context. Its antigen is as yet unknown. This sample was taken from a study of CD8 T cell repertoires and HIV-1 epitope variants. As for the study in general: Separate wells received one of Twenty-five Gag or Nef variant peptides. The study, taken as a whole, reports: Only beta chains were identified, marking proliferation to antigen, not function.

TCRdb's table, derived via immunoSEQ multiplex PCR, lists solely in-frame clones and lacks some. This table has around 2,200 clones, roughly two thirds appearing once. CDR1 and CDR2 (germline): MDHEN, SYDVKM. V shed 5 bases, J shed 3 bases, and the junction held 4 bases outside the gene matches. This CDR3 region has 14 residues. The rearrangement links TRBV28 to TRBJ1-5, with TRBD1 identical over 7 bases. The sequence was collected from a male donor with HIV. Sequenced sample: cultured CD8+ T cells derived from PBMCs. Written as DNA, the CDR3 is TGTGCCAGCAGTACAGACAGGGTCAATCAGCCCCAGCATTTT. Protein sequence: CASSTDRVNQPQHF.